One sample yielded the 27 T cell receptor beta chains listed below, sequenced in a study of shared clonotypes between healthy human individuals. Sequenced by immunoSEQ multiplex PCR; TCRdb stores in-frame clones only, minus some. The table shows around 330,000 clones, with under 80% occurring only once. The sequencing sample was made of memory CD4+ T cells sorted from blood. Sample subset: CD45RA-negative fraction. The source is a man aged 25-45 years in good health.

The chain has TRBV6-1 and TRBJ1-1; D remains unclear. The germline V gene has CDR1 MNHNS and CDR2 SASEGT. The CDR3 loop spans 13 amino acids. V lost 5 bases and J lost 4, with 11 bases in between. This CDR3 is CASSRGSGTEAFF. The CDR3 bases are TGTGCCAGCAGTCGGGGTTCTGGCACTGAAGCTTTCTTT.

The J gene is TRBJ1-5, the V gene TRBV7-6; no firm D call. There are 13 residues in the CDR3. CDR1 is SGHVS and CDR2 is FNYEAQ in the germline V gene. V was trimmed by 2 bases and J by 7 bases, leaving 9 bases between them. CDR3 protein: CASSLSAWQPQHF. For the CDR3, the DNA is TGTGCCAGCAGCTTATCGGCGTGGCAGCCCCAGCATTTT.

V gene TRBV10-2 combines with J gene TRBJ1-3, with D tentatively TRBD1 (6 bases). The CDR3 loop spans 13 amino acids. Trimming left V 6 bases short and J 4 bases short, with 10 bases between. The V gene's germline CDR1 is WSHSY and CDR2 SAAADI. In DNA form, the CDR3 reads TGCGCCAGCAGCAGGGGTGAAGGAAACACCATATATTTT. This codes for CASSRGEGNTIYF.

The V call is TRBV6-5, the J call TRBJ1-1; D is perhaps TRBD1 (5 bases). Germline V CDR1 and CDR2: MNHEY, SVGAGI. Trimming removed 6 bases at V and 5 bases at J, with 16 bases between. The CDR3 spans 14 residues. CDR3 residues: CASRLGRRGTEAFF. CDR3 DNA sequence: TGTGCCAGCAGACTCGGACGGAGGGGAACTGAAGCTTTCTTT.

This chain joins TRBV21-1 and TRBJ2-7; the table's D call TRBD2 went unverified against the DNA. TRBV21-1 is flagged as a pseudogene. CDR3 length: 18 residues. In DNA, the CDR3 is TGTGCCAGCAGCAAAGTCTTGAGACTAGCGGTCGATTCCTACGAGCAGTACTTC. Amino acid sequence: CASSKVLRLAVDSYEQYF.

V is TRBV13 and J is TRBJ2-5, with D perhaps matching TRBD1 (6 bases). V was cut by 0 bases and J by 5 bases, with 16 bases left in between. The CDR3 has 16 residues. Germline loops: CDR1 PRHDT, CDR2 FYEKMQ (reference sequence). Here the CDR3 DNA reads TGTGCCAGCAGCTTAGGCCCTTGGGGGCCTAGGGAGACCCAGTACTTC. Residues: CASSLGPWGPRETQYF.

This clone was recorded at least ten times. Other DNA sequences in the same sample also yield this CDR3. This sequence joins TRBV14 and TRBJ1-2, with 7 positions matching TRBD1. Germline lookup yields CDR1 SGHDN and CDR2 FVKESK. Trimming cost V 3 bases and J 7 bases; bases outside gene matches: 5. The CDR3 covers 13 residues. CDR3 sequence: CASSQQTGSGYTF. The CDR3 nucleotides read TGTGCCAGCAGCCAGCAGACAGGGAGTGGCTACACCTTC.

The V gene is TRBV5-4, the J gene TRBJ2-1; the match to TRBD2 covers 9 bases. Germline V lookup: CDR1 SGHNT, CDR2 YYREEE (reference sequence). The CDR3 covers 16 residues. Losses at the gene ends were 0 bases for V and 6 bases for J; bases not matched to a gene: 7. The CDR3 DNA reads as TGTGCCAGCAGCTTGGAGGGCGGGAGGGCCGGCAATGAGCAGTTCTTC. It encodes CASSLEGGRAGNEQFF.

V is TRBV11-1 and J is TRBJ2-7; D call uncertain. In germline, CDR1 is SGHAT, CDR2 FQDESV (reference sequence). This CDR3 comprises 14 residues. V lost 5 bases, J lost 1 base, and 12 bases lay in between. The CDR3 DNA sequence: TGTGCCAGCAGCCCGCGATCCGGTTCCTACGAGCAGTACTTC. This sequence encodes CASSPRSGSYEQYF.

V is TRBV7-2 and J is TRBJ2-7; TRBD2 aligns across 10 bases. Germline V gene lookup returns CDR1 SGHTA and CDR2 FQGNSA. The CDR3 covers 15 residues. V trimming: 7 bases; J trimming: 6 bases; junction bases outside the gene matches: 12. CDR3 sequence (DNA): TGTGCCAGCAAAAAGGGGCTAGCGGGAGTAGCCGAGCAGTACTTC. As protein: CASKKGLAGVAEQYF.

V is TRBV28 and J is TRBJ1-3, with D possibly matching TRBD1 (5 bases). The germline V gene has CDR1 MDHEN and CDR2 SYDVKM. The V and J ends lost 7 bases and 0 bases respectively, with 16 bases between them. The CDR3 has 16 residues. CDR3 residues: CASTKMLGGSGNTIYF. The CDR3 nucleotides read TGTGCCAGCACCAAGATGCTGGGGGGCTCTGGAAACACCATATATTTT. The full variable domain, in which reference TRBV28 and TRBJ1-3 provide the parts outside the CDR3, is DVKVTQSSRYLVKRTGEKVFLECVQDMDHENMFWYRQDPGLGLRLIYFSYDVKMKEKGDIPEGYSVSREKKERFSLILESASTNQTSMYLCASTKMLGGSGNTIYFGEGSWLTVV.

V usage is TRBV14 and J usage is TRBJ2-7; 7 bases line up with TRBD1. The CDR3 is 14 residues long. J was trimmed by 1 base and V by 1 base; bases with no gene match: 1. CDR1 SGHDN and CDR2 FVKESK come from the germline V gene. CDR3: CASSQVQGSYEQYF. The CDR3 nucleotides are TGTGCCAGCAGCCAAGTACAGGGGTCCTACGAGCAGTACTTC.

Worth noting for this clone: Within the sample, other DNA sequences also encode this same CDR3. The DNA for the CDR3 is TGCGCCAGCAGCCTTAGCTCTAGTGGGGTTTACAATGAGCAGTTCTTC. Encoded protein: CASSLSSSGVYNEQFF. The chain is built from TRBV5-1 and TRBJ2-1; D remains ambiguous. Germline V gene data show CDR1 as SGHRS and CDR2 as YFSETQ. The CDR3 covers 16 residues. V was pared by 4 bases and J by 4 bases, with 18 bases between.

The rearrangement joins TRBV9 to TRBJ2-5; possible D gene TRBD1, 6 bases. The CDR3 has 14 residues. Germline CDR1 SGDLS, CDR2 YYNGEE. Deletions cut 0 bases from V and 5 bases from J, with 11 bases between. The CDR3 loop is CASSVGTRGETQYF. The CDR3 nucleotides read TGTGCCAGCAGCGTAGGCACCAGGGGTGAGACCCAGTACTTC.

The CDR3 sequence is CASSLGTGNTEAFF. The CDR3, as DNA: TGTGCCAGCAGCTTAGGCACAGGGAACACTGAAGCTTTCTTT. The V call is TRBV7-2, the J call TRBJ1-1, with D possibly being TRBD1 (5 bases). Germline V gives CDR1 SGHTA, CDR2 FQGNSA. The CDR3 has 14 amino acids. With 1 base removed from V and 1 base from J, the gap between germline ends came to 7 bases.

In the case of this clone: A far larger clone differs by one base, so this is likely a read error. The same CDR3 arises from other DNA sequences in this sample as well. The chain uses TRBV5-1 and TRBJ1-2; tentative D call: TRBD1 (6 bases). This CDR3 has 13 amino acids. Germline values: CDR1 SGHRS, CDR2 YFSETQ. CDR3 in amino acids: CASSLTGTRGYTF. As DNA, the CDR3 is TGCGCCAGTAGCTTAACAGGGACGCGGGGCTACACCTTC.

V usage is TRBV5-4 and J usage is TRBJ2-1; 7 nucleotides line up with TRBD2. The CDR3 contains 15 residues. With V trimmed by 4 bases and J by 4 bases, 8 bases remained unmatched. CDR1 SGHNT and CDR2 YYREEE come from the germline V gene (reference sequence). The CDR3 DNA reads as TGTGCCAGCAGCCCCACGGGGGGAGCGTACAATGAGCAGTTCTTC. Protein sequence: CASSPTGGAYNEQFF.

V and J are TRBV7-2 and TRBJ2-2, with no clear D. From germline, CDR1 is SGHTA and CDR2 FQGNSA. Trimming took 6 bases from V and 4 from J, leaving 15 bases between them. This CDR3 is 15 amino acids long. CDR3 coding DNA: TGTGCCAGCAGGACCGGGCTAGGGTTCACCGGGGAGCTGTTTTTT. This codes for CASRTGLGFTGELFF.

This chain uses TRBV25-1 with TRBJ2-5; D not certain. The V gene's germline CDR1 is MGHDK and CDR2 SYGVNS. The CDR3 totals 15 residues. Trimming cost V 4 bases and J 1 base, with 13 bases left between them. CDR3 sequence reads: CASSGSPSSQETQYF. In DNA, the CDR3 is TGTGCCAGCAGTGGGAGCCCATCATCCCAAGAGACCCAGTACTTC.

V usage is TRBV9 and J usage is TRBJ2-1; D gene unclear. The CDR3 extends over 15 amino acids. The ends were cut back, 0 bases at V and 0 bases at J, with 7 bases in the middle. CDR1 and CDR2 from the germline V gene are SGDLS and YYNGEE. The chain's CDR3 is CASSVAQNSYNEQFF. The CDR3 DNA sequence: TGTGCCAGCAGCGTAGCTCAGAACTCCTACAATGAGCAGTTCTTC.

J is TRBJ2-1 and V is TRBV4-2; 10 nucleotides line up with TRBD2. This CDR3 has 17 residues. The V gene's germline CDR1 is LGHNA and CDR2 YNFKEQ. Losses at the gene ends were 4 bases for V and 0 bases for J; bases not matched to a gene: 6. This chain's CDR3 is CASSPKAGGSSYNEQFF. The CDR3 coding sequence is TGTGCCAGCAGCCCCAAAGCGGGAGGGAGCTCCTACAATGAGCAGTTCTTC.

In this sample, this clone turned up once. The rearrangement uses TRBV5-1 and TRBJ1-4; D is possibly TRBD1 (6 bases). The ends were cut back, 4 bases at V and 8 bases at J, with 18 bases in the middle. This CDR3 comprises 15 residues. Germline V gene sequence: CDR1 SGHRS, CDR2 YFSETQ. In DNA, the CDR3 is TGCGCCAGCAGCCCAGGAGGAGGGGGACTAGAAAAACTGTTTTTT. It encodes CASSPGGGGLEKLFF.

The rearrangement links TRBV2 to TRBJ1-1; a weak D match, TRBD1 (5 bases). The germline gives CDR1 SNHLY, CDR2 FYNNEI. The CDR3 runs 15 residues. V lost 1 base, J lost 4 bases, and 13 bases lay in between. CDR3 sequence (DNA): TGTGCCAGCAGTGAAGATTACCAGGGTTTCACTGAAGCTTTCTTT. It yields the protein CASSEDYQGFTEAFF. The entire variable domain, with the rest obtained from reference TRBV2 and TRBJ1-1, is as follows: EPEVTQTPSHQVTQMGQEVILRCVPISNHLYFYWYRQILGQKVEFLVSFYNNEISEKSEIFDDQFSVERPDGSNFTLKIRSTKLEDSAMYFCASSEDYQGFTEAFFGQGTRLTVV.

In its sample, this clone was seen a few times. The chain couples TRBV28 to TRBJ2-3; 14 nucleotides line up with TRBD2. The CDR3 covers 19 residues. The V gene's germline CDR1 is MDHEN and CDR2 SYDVKM. V shed 7 bases and J 7 bases; nucleotides not matched to a gene: 19. The CDR3 DNA reads TGTGCCAGCATCCCTGCTTCAGGGCCCGGGACTAGCGGGAGTTATACGCAGTATTTT. Translating gives CASIPASGPGTSGSYTQYF.

J is TRBJ2-7 and V is TRBV7-9; unclear D gene. The germline V gene encodes CDR1 SEHNR and CDR2 FQNEAQ (reference sequence). The length of the CDR3 is 10 residues. V lost 9 bases, J lost 3 bases, and 6 bases lay in between. The CDR3 DNA sequence: TGTGCCAGTGGGTACTACGAGCAGTACTTC. Protein: CASGYYEQYF.

For this clone: Other DNA variants within this sample encode the same CDR3. J is TRBJ2-5 and V is TRBV2; no definite D call. The V end lost 4 bases, the J end lost 1 base, and 4 bases lay between the germline ends. CDR3 length: 12 residues. CDR1 and CDR2 (germline): SNHLY, FYNNEI. CDR3 protein: CASSGLQETQYF. The CDR3 bases are TGTGCCAGCAGTGGCCTCCAAGAGACCCAGTACTTC.

This clone has ten or more counts. V and J are TRBV11-2 and TRBJ2-7; D may be TRBD1 or TRBD2 (6 bases each). CDR1 is SGHAT, CDR2 FQNNGV, per germline. Trimming pared 5 bases from V and 5 bases from J, leaving 16 bases between. This CDR3 has 14 amino acids. CDR3 DNA: TGTGCCAGCAGCATACGCCGGGGGCGGCACGAGCAGTACTTC. Its protein product is CASSIRRGRHEQYF. Full variable domain (remainder filled in from reference TRBV11-2 and TRBJ2-7): EAGVAQSPRYKIIEKRQSVAFWCNPISGHATLYWYQQILGQGPKLLIQFQNNGVVDDSQLPKDRFSAERLKGVDSTLKIQPAKLEDSAVYLCASSIRRGRHEQYFGPGTRLTVT.